The 21 T cell receptor beta chains reported below all come from one sample, sequenced in a study of T cell responses to AZD1222 COVID-19 vaccine. TCRdb keeps only in-frame clones here, not all; method: immunoSEQ multiplex PCR. The profile shows around 180,000 clones, 90% to 95% of them singletons. Sequenced here: peripheral blood, sampled 28 days after the second AZD1222 dose. These receptor sequences come from an adult who received the AZD1222 COVID-19 vaccine.

This chain uses TRBV7-7 with TRBJ2-1, with D maybe TRBD1 (6 bases). V was cut by 5 bases and J by 2 bases, with 16 bases left in between. Per germline, CDR1 SSHAT and CDR2 FNYEAQ (reference sequence). The CDR3 consists of 16 residues. The CDR3 DNA sequence: TGTGCCAGCAGCCCCCTCCCAAGGACAGCCTACAATGAGCAGTTCTTC. Protein product: CASSPLPRTAYNEQFF.

V and J are TRBV4-2 and TRBJ2-1, with TRBD2 as a possible D gene (7 bases). Germline CDR1 LGHNA, CDR2 YNFKEQ. V lost 4 bases to trimming and J lost 5 bases, with 15 bases between them. This CDR3 has 15 amino acids. This CDR3 is CASSPRERDNNEQFF. In nucleotides, the CDR3 is TGTGCCAGCAGCCCCCGGGAGCGGGACAACAATGAGCAGTTCTTC.

This chain connects TRBV11-3 to TRBJ1-4, with 9 bases aligning to TRBD1. The CDR3 runs to 14 residues. J gave up 5 bases and V 5 bases, and 3 bases lay outside the gene matches. Looked up from germline, CDR1 is SGHNT and CDR2 is YENEEA. This chain's CDR3 is CASSLTGGNEKLFF. The CDR3 DNA follows: TGTGCCAGCAGCCTGACAGGGGGGAATGAAAAACTGTTTTTT.

The rearrangement joins TRBV27 to TRBJ1-1; D is unclear. V shed 8 bases and J shed 8 bases, with 12 bases lying between them. CDR3 size: 11 residues. Germline values: CDR1 MNHEY, CDR2 SMNVEV (reference sequence). CDR3 bases: TGTGCCAGCGGGAGCAACTCCGAAGCTTTCTTT. Its translation: CASGSNSEAFF.

The chain links TRBV9 to TRBJ2-7, with 7 bases identical to TRBD1. Germline CDR1 reads SGDLS; CDR2 reads YYNGEE. Germline trimming cut 0 bases from V and 3 bases from J; bases unmatched to any gene: 9. The CDR3 length is 16 residues. The CDR3 reads CASSVVTRGSNYEQYF. CDR3 DNA: TGTGCCAGCAGCGTAGTAACCAGGGGGTCTAACTACGAGCAGTACTTC.

V is TRBV27 and J is TRBJ2-7; D uncertain. Trimming took 5 bases from V and 4 from J, leaving 21 bases between them. CDR1 MNHEY and CDR2 SMNVEV come from the germline V gene (reference sequence). CDR3 length: 16 residues. In nucleotides, the CDR3 is TGTGCCAGCAGTGCGCGACTCACGGTGCCTGTTTACGAGCAGTACTTC. This encodes CASSARLTVPVYEQYF.

This clone was found once. This chain uses TRBV11-1 with TRBJ1-1; D unresolved. The CDR3 contains 13 residues. In germline, CDR1 is SGHAT, CDR2 FQDESV (reference sequence). V was shortened by 10 bases and J by 3 bases, with 15 bases between the two germline ends. CDR3 in DNA: TGTGCCACCTCACCGGGGAGGTACACTGAAGCTTTCTTT. It specifies CATSPGRYTEAFF.

The gene calls are TRBV19 and TRBJ1-1; D perhaps matches TRBD1 (6 bases). The CDR3 has 13 amino acids. CDR1 and CDR2 (germline): LNHDA, SQIVND (reference sequence). The germline V and J ends were trimmed by 5 bases and 11 bases, with 18 bases remaining between them. CDR3 sequence (DNA): TGTGCCAGTAGTGTCACAGGGCTAGGAGTGGCTTTCTTT. Translating it yields CASSVTGLGVAFF.

The chain couples TRBV28 to TRBJ2-3; no definite D call. CDR1 is MDHEN and CDR2 is SYDVKM in the germline V gene. V was trimmed by 8 bases and J by 5 bases, leaving 2 bases between them. CDR3 length: 9 residues. Here the CDR3 reads CASGDTQYF. The DNA for the CDR3 is TGTGCCAGCGGAGATACGCAGTATTTT.

The gene calls are TRBV10-3 and TRBJ2-7; D unclear. The germline V and J ends were trimmed by 3 bases and 5 bases, with 14 bases remaining between them. The CDR3 spans 14 residues. The germline CDR1 and CDR2 sequences are ENHRY and SYGVKD. The CDR3 nucleotides are TGTGCCATCAGTGAAAGTGGAAGTCTCCACGAGCAGTACTTC. Its translation: CAISESGSLHEQYF.

This chain links TRBV7-9 with TRBJ1-2; D unresolved. V was pared by 4 bases and J by 4 bases, with 16 bases between. Germline V gene data show CDR1 as SEHNR and CDR2 as FQNEAQ (reference sequence). This CDR3 is 15 amino acids long. CDR3 residues: CASSSMSTIGYGYTF. The CDR3 coding sequence is TGTGCCAGCAGCTCCATGTCTACCATTGGCTATGGCTACACCTTC.

The J gene is TRBJ1-1, the V gene TRBV28; D may be TRBD1 (5 bases). Deletions cut 4 bases from V and 0 bases from J, with 18 bases between. Germline V lookup: CDR1 MDHEN, CDR2 SYDVKM. The CDR3 is made up of 17 amino acids. CDR3 sequence (DNA): TGTGCCAGCAGTTCCTCAGCCCGGGGACGGATGAACACTGAAGCTTTCTTT. Its protein product is CASSSSARGRMNTEAFF. The full variable domain, in which reference TRBV28 and TRBJ1-1 provide the parts outside the CDR3, is DVKVTQSSRYLVKRTGEKVFLECVQDMDHENMFWYRQDPGLGLRLIYFSYDVKMKEKGDIPEGYSVSREKKERFSLILESASTNQTSMYLCASSSSARGRMNTEAFFGQGTRLTVV.

The chain has TRBV7-9 and TRBJ2-5; D might be TRBD2 (5 bases). Germline V gene data show CDR1 as SEHNR and CDR2 as FQNEAQ (reference sequence). V was clipped by 6 bases and J by 5 bases, with 7 bases between them. The CDR3 runs 11 residues. The CDR3 loop is CASSTGETQYF. CDR3 bases: TGTGCCAGCAGTACGGGGGAGACCCAGTACTTC.

This clone was detected once. The V call is TRBV30, the J call TRBJ2-1, with 10 bases that match TRBD2. Germline-derived CDR1 and CDR2 are GTSNPN and SVGIG (reference sequence). Losses at the gene ends were 3 bases for V and 4 bases for J; bases not matched to a gene: 6. The CDR3 has 15 amino acids. In DNA form, the CDR3 reads TGTGCCTGGAGGCCGACTAGCGGGCTATACAATGAGCAGTTCTTC. Its translation: CAWRPTSGLYNEQFF.

V gene TRBV4-1 combines with J gene TRBJ1-5; perhaps TRBD1 as D (5 bases). Trimming pared 0 bases from V and 5 bases from J, leaving 11 bases between. Germline V gene lookup returns CDR1 MGHRA and CDR2 YSYEKL. CDR3 length equals 15 residues. The CDR3 reads CASSQDGGRYQPQHF. The CDR3 DNA reads TGCGCCAGCAGCCAAGATGGGGGGAGGTATCAGCCCCAGCATTTT.

As regards this clone: In the same sample, other DNA sequences code for this CDR3. The chain's CDR3 is CASSIRDSHTDTQYF. DNA for the CDR3: TGTGCCAGTAGTATCCGGGACTCTCACACAGATACGCAGTATTTT. The V and J genes are TRBV19 and TRBJ2-3, with D perhaps matching TRBD2 (6 bases). V was shortened by 3 bases and J by 2 bases, with 12 bases between the two germline ends. CDR1 is LNHDA and CDR2 is SQIVND in the germline V gene (reference sequence). CDR3 length equals 15 residues.

The chain couples TRBV7-6 to TRBJ2-3; D is perhaps TRBD1 (5 bases). The CDR3 contains 14 residues. The V and J ends lost 0 bases and 5 bases respectively, with 9 bases between them. CDR1 is SGHVS, CDR2 FNYEAQ, per germline. Here the CDR3 reads CASSLAGVEDTQYF. The CDR3 bases are TGTGCCAGCAGCTTAGCAGGGGTCGAAGATACGCAGTATTTT. The whole variable domain, remainder taken from reference TRBV7-6 and TRBJ2-3, is GAGVSQSPRYKVTKRGQDVALRCDPISGHVSLYWYRQALGQGPEFLTYFNYEAQQDKSGLPNDRFSAERPEGSISTLTIQRTEQRDSAMYRCASSLAGVEDTQYFGPGTRLTVL.

V usage is TRBV6-5 and J usage is TRBJ1-2, with D possibly matching TRBD1 (6 bases). Germline values: CDR1 MNHEY, CDR2 SVGAGI. The CDR3 consists of 12 residues. Trimming left V 5 bases short and J 5 bases short, with 9 bases between. This CDR3 is CASSTDSYGYTF. CDR3 nucleotide sequence: TGTGCCAGCAGTACGGACAGTTATGGCTACACCTTC.

This chain joins TRBV6-5 and TRBJ1-2; D not resolved. Germline CDR1 is MNHEY and CDR2 is SVGAGI. The germline V and J ends were trimmed by 4 bases and 4 bases, with 10 bases remaining between them. CDR3 size: 13 residues. CDR3 sequence (DNA): TGTGCCAGCAGTTTAAGGGCTTTCTATGGCTACACCTTC. Translating it yields CASSLRAFYGYTF.

The chain employs TRBV7-6 and TRBJ2-7, with TRBD2 matching over 7 bases. There are 15 residues in the CDR3. Germline CDR1 is SGHVS and CDR2 is FNYEAQ. V trimming: 5 bases; J trimming: 6 bases; junction bases outside the gene matches: 13. The CDR3 region is CASSRRAGASGEQYF. The CDR3 nucleotides read TGTGCCAGCAGCCGGCGGGCGGGAGCGTCCGGCGAGCAGTACTTC.

J is TRBJ1-5 and V is TRBV15, with TRBD1 as a possible D gene (5 bases). Germline V gene data show CDR1 as LNHNV and CDR2 as YYDKDF (reference sequence). The CDR3 sequence is 16 residues long. V was cut by 4 bases and J by 0 bases, with 13 bases left in between. The CDR3: CATSTGHLDSNQPQHF. In nucleotides, the CDR3 is TGTGCCACCAGCACCGGACATCTGGATAGCAATCAGCCCCAGCATTTT. Variable domain in full (rest from reference TRBV15 and TRBJ1-5): DAMVIQNPRYQVTQFGKPVTLSCSQTLNHNVMYWYQQKSSQAPKLLFHYYDKDFNNEADTPDNFQSRRPNTSFCFLDIRSPGLGDTAMYLCATSTGHLDSNQPQHFGDGTRLSIL.